This T cell receptor (beta chain) is drawn from a study of cytomegalovirus exposure and HLA in healthy donors. The PCR employed 60 Vbeta primers together with 13 Jbeta primers. This table comes from immunoSEQ multiplex PCR, and its TCRdb copy is limited to in-frame clones, with some not included. This sample has some 150,000 clones, with around 80% found just once. V lost 5 bases to trimming and J lost 2 bases, with 13 bases between them. Germline V gene data show CDR1 as SGHVS and CDR2 as FNYEAQ. The CDR3 runs to 14 residues. Whole-study results and caveats: Presence/absence analyses rested on an assumption that sequencing depth was roughly uniform across donors. The study put some 150 TCR beta chains on its list as cytomegalovirus-associated. When analyzed later, a missense DCLRE1C variant was found to be linked to TCR beta V- and J-gene trimming. Cytomegalovirus status was reportedly diagnosed by the classifier with high specificity and sensitivity.

Concerning this clone: Its antigen is undetermined.

This clonotype was sampled from a man younger than 35 in good health and CMV-seropositive. This sequence joins TRBV7-6 and TRBJ2-7, with D maybe TRBD2 (7 bases). The sequenced sample consisted of PBMCs. The CDR3 DNA follows: TGTGCCAGCAGCCCGAGGGAGGGGGCCTACGAGCAGTACTTC. This sequence encodes CASSPREGAYEQYF.